The clone carrying this TCR beta chain appeared a few times. This record belongs to a study of graft-versus-host responses after intestinal transplantation. Germline V gene sequence: CDR1 LNHDA, CDR2 SQIVND (reference sequence). The CDR3 is made up of 14 amino acids. Trimming removed 2 bases at V and 5 bases at J, with 9 bases between. Study observations and caveats: Elevated graft-versus-host to host-versus-graft clonal ratios in allografts were recorded for patients with graft-donor T cell macrochimerism.

Each mixed lymphocyte reaction held roughly 200,000 CFSE-labeled responders and roughly 200,000 irradiated violet-dye-labeled stimulators. Responder CD3+CD4+ and CD3+CD8+ cells that were proliferating and CFSE-low were sorted after the reaction. The assay was immunoSEQ multiplex PCR, and TCRdb's table has in-frame clones only and misses some. The sample consists of 20,000 or so clones, roughly 33% of them appearing once. The rearrangement links TRBV19 to TRBJ2-2; D ambiguous. This sample comprised alloreactive CD8+ T cells from a mixed lymphocyte reaction culture, obtained before intestinal transplant. The sample's subset: CFSE-low proliferating T cells sorted from approximately six-day pre-transplant mixed lymphocyte reaction (GvH or HvG direction). The receptor was isolated from a human patient who received an intestinal transplant. CDR3 DNA sequence: TGTGCCAGTAGTATATTCGCCAATACCGGGGAGCTGTTTTTT. Protein: CASSIFANTGELFF.